This T cell receptor beta chain was sequenced for a study of long-term antiretroviral therapy in people with HIV. Trimming cost V 0 bases and J 5 bases, with 8 bases left between them. Germline CDR1 reads SGDLS; CDR2 reads YYNGEE. CDR3 length: 13 amino acids. Survey level was the resolution at which the v3.0 immunoSEQ assay ran. Sequenced by immunoSEQ multiplex PCR; TCRdb stores in-frame clones only, minus some. The top ten hold approximately 1.9% of the sample, which has some 30,000 clones, roughly 97% seen once. Study-level results: Narrower CDR3 length ranges marked HIV repertoires relative to controls. Clonal populations expanded prior to ART predominated within the repertoire at all time points. Drawn between about 2004 and 2018, the blood was possibly obtained under older ART regimens. Diversity rose after ART but stayed below transplant donor controls.

Comments on this clone: Antigen: not known.

This material consisted of unsorted PBMCs, taken 7.6 years after starting antiretroviral therapy. The chain employs TRBV9 and TRBJ1-2; no clear D gene. The receptor was derived from a man under 40 with HIV. The CDR3 protein is CASSVADFYGYTF. The CDR3, as DNA: TGTGCCAGCAGCGTAGCTGACTTTTATGGCTACACCTTC.